The text below deals with one TCR beta chain. Its cognate antigen is unknown. This specimen belongs to a study of T cell responses to AZD1222 COVID-19 vaccine. General study findings and limits: Donor demographics were predominantly white British with a female majority; clonal diversity may be underestimated. Unmutated variant regions are reportedly targeted by nearly half of spike-specific TCRs. Researchers took repertoire samples only after the peak T cell response had come.

CDR1 MNHNS and CDR2 SASEGT come from the germline V gene. This CDR3 comprises 18 residues. The germline V and J ends were trimmed by 3 bases and 0 bases, with 15 bases remaining between them. TCRdb's table, derived via immunoSEQ multiplex PCR, lists solely in-frame clones and lacks some. The sample has around 180,000 clones, approximately 94% seen once. The J gene is TRBJ1-6, the V gene TRBV6-1, with D tentatively TRBD1 (5 bases). The sample consisted of peripheral blood, taken on day 0 of AZD1222 vaccination. This TCR derives from an adult in good health. The CDR3 DNA follows: TGTGCCAGCAGTGACGAGGGGAAGACGACCTCCTATAATTCACCCCTCCACTTT. This translates into CASSDEGKTTSYNSPLHF.